This T cell receptor (beta chain) came from a study of cytomegalovirus exposure and HLA in healthy donors. The CDR3 length is 15 residues. The V gene's germline CDR1 is MNHEY and CDR2 SVGAGI. V was pared by 6 bases and J by 5 bases, with 5 bases of the junction left unmatched. This clone occurred a few times. The PCR made use of 60 Vbeta and 13 Jbeta primers. Some clones are missing from TCRdb's copy, which holds only in-frame ones; the method was immunoSEQ multiplex PCR. Here the sample spans around 130,000 clones, 60% to 80% being singletons. The sample taken for sequencing was PBMCs. The chain is built from TRBV6-5 and TRBJ2-3, with TRBD2 identical over 13 bases. The receptor was isolated from a woman aged 60-75 years in good health and CMV-seropositive. The CDR3 DNA reads TGTGCCAGCAGACAACTAGCGGGGGGGCAAGATACGCAGTATTTT. It translates to CASRQLAGGQDTQYF.